A single TCR beta chain is shown here with its context. Antigen unknown. TCRdb reprocessed the reads via MiXCR and lists one record per CDR3 protein. The profile covers under 850,000 distinct CDR3 sequences, with approximately 34% appearing a single time and under 3.5% taken by the ten largest. This entry is derived from a study of T cell repertoires in cytomegalovirus infection. About the study: Both CMV infection and a matching HLA type were indicated by public TCR beta signatures.

Findings and limits, study-wide: Frequencies of public TCR beta families were cumulated, and this identified carriers of CMV plus the relevant HLA. CMV-specific TCR beta clonotypes restricted by HLA-C dominated the ex vivo response.

The germline V gene encodes CDR1 SGHTA and CDR2 FQGNSA. The CDR3 contains 15 residues. The V end was cut by 5 bases, the J end by 5 bases, with 18 bases between. The rearrangement links TRBV7-2 to TRBJ2-5, with D maybe TRBD1 (6 bases). Sequencing was done on a sample of PBMCs. The TCR comes from a human donor in good health (CMV status not recorded). Some clones in this sample may be carry-over from other donors' samples. CDR3 nucleotide sequence: TGTGCCAGCAGCGTACAAACTGGGGGCCGGGAGACCCAGTACTTC. This codes for CASSVQTGGRETQYF.